Sequencing of this T cell receptor (beta chain) was carried out in a study of control samples from healthy donors and cancer patients. The CDR3 totals 16 residues. Trimming took 4 bases from V and 8 from J; bases not matched to a gene: 14. From germline, CDR1 is MNHEY and CDR2 SMNVEV (reference sequence). This table comes from immunoSEQ multiplex PCR, and its TCRdb copy is limited to in-frame clones, with some not included. In total, the table holds about 190,000 clones. The source of this sequence is a young woman in good health. The sample was blood. The V gene is TRBV27, the J gene TRBJ2-1; TRBD1 aligns across 7 bases. This CDR3 reads CASSSRQGKRLYEQFF. The CDR3 DNA follows: TGTGCCAGCAGTTCCCGACAGGGAAAGAGACTATATGAGCAGTTCTTC.